This T cell receptor beta chain emerged from a study of blood T cell repertoires in COVID-19. Overall study: Specimens from acute and convalescent COVID-19 originated in the United States, Italy and Spain. PBMCs, B-cell-depleted T cells, or T cells were the source of the cDNA or gDNA that made up the material.

After removal of 4 bases from V and 5 bases from J, the junction contained 14 bases not matched to a gene. The CDR3 is 16 amino acids. Looked up from germline, CDR1 is SGHNT and CDR2 is YYREEE (reference sequence). Original data processing: Estimates of nucleated cell counts were drawn from the amplification of reference gene primers. Sequenced by immunoSEQ multiplex PCR; TCRdb stores in-frame clones only, minus some. V and J calls and clone size follow that table, whereas D and trimming were derived from the DNA. The sample contains about 90,000 clones, 80% to 85% of which appear only once. Sequenced: peripheral blood. The V and J genes are TRBV5-4 and TRBJ2-7; TRBD2 matches at 8 bases. This TCR was sampled from a woman older than 75 with active or convalescent COVID-19. In DNA form, the CDR3 reads TGTGCCAGCAGCCGGGGGGGAAACTTGGGCCCGAACGAGCAGTACTTC. Its translation is CASSRGGNLGPNEQYF.